The clone carrying this T cell receptor (beta chain) appeared a single time. Some clones are missing from TCRdb's copy, which holds only in-frame ones; the method was immunoSEQ multiplex PCR. Here the sample spans approximately 46,000 clones, more than 60% being singletons. This entry is derived from a study of memory CD4+ T cells and cytomegalovirus serostatus. Study-level information: Healthy Belgian adult donors included roughly ten CMV-positive and about two dozen CMV-negative people.

Germline V CDR1 and CDR2: SGHTA, FQGNSA. V lost 2 bases, J lost 4 bases, and 11 bases lay in between. The CDR3 totals 14 residues. The sort gate was single viable CD3+CD4+CD8-CD45RO+ cells for memory CD4+ T cells. The sample comprised memory CD4+ T cells from blood. The J gene is TRBJ1-1, the V gene TRBV7-2; tentatively, D is TRBD1 (5 bases). The TCR originated in an adult in good health and CMV-seronegative. CDR3 bases: TGTGCCAGCAGCTTACAGGGTGAGATCACTGAAGCTTTCTTT. Protein sequence: CASSLQGEITEAFF.